Shown below are 26 T cell receptor beta chains from a single sample sequenced in a study of STAT5B mutations in CD4+ large granular lymphocyte leukemia. This table comes from immunoSEQ multiplex PCR, and its TCRdb copy is limited to in-frame clones, with some not included. The sample consists of tens of thousands of clones, roughly four fifths of them appearing once. The sample consisted of CD4+ T cells from blood buffy coats. These receptors originate from a human donor in good health.

The chain employs TRBV7-6 and TRBJ2-5; D is unresolved. V was clipped by 4 bases and J by 1 base, with 7 bases between them. Germline CDR1 is SGHVS and CDR2 is FNYEAQ. The length of the CDR3 is 13 residues. CDR3 amino acids: CASSSRRQETQYF. CDR3 nucleotides: TGTGCCAGCAGCTCGCGACGCCAAGAGACCCAGTACTTC.

The chain links TRBV19 to TRBJ1-2, with 7 bases identical to TRBD1. CDR3 size: 13 residues. The germline CDR1 and CDR2 sequences are LNHDA and SQIVND (reference sequence). V gave up 4 bases and J gave up 3 bases; unmatched junction bases: 2. CDR3 bases: TGTGCCAGTAGTAGAGGGACAGACTATGGCTACACCTTC. Its protein is CASSRGTDYGYTF.

The rearrangement joins TRBV5-1 to TRBJ2-1; D call uncertain. Germline V lookup: CDR1 SGHRS, CDR2 YFSETQ. With 1 base removed from V and 0 bases from J, the gap between germline ends came to 8 bases. The CDR3 covers 15 residues. The DNA for the CDR3 is TGCGCCAGCAGCTTGTCGGCTAGCTCCTACAATGAGCAGTTCTTC. Encoded protein: CASSLSASSYNEQFF.

The V gene is TRBV5-1, the J gene TRBJ2-5; no firm D call. The tail of the sequence fits TRBJ2-7 better, so the J call may be wrong. CDR1 SGHRS and CDR2 YFSETQ come from the germline V gene. The CDR3 loop spans 17 amino acids. CDR3 in DNA: TGCGCCAGCAGCTTGGCCTTGTCTGGCGCCGCCTCCTACGAGCAGTACTTC. It is translated as CASSLALSGAASYEQYF.

This clone came up once. The CDR3 sequence: CATLGGAYNEQFF. The CDR3 DNA reads as TGTGCCACCCTAGGGGGGGCCTACAATGAGCAGTTCTTC. The chain carries TRBV7-9 and TRBJ2-1; D perhaps matches TRBD2 (7 bases). Trimming shortened V by 10 bases and J by 2 bases, and 12 bases separated the two germline ends. There are 13 residues in the CDR3. Germline CDR1 is SEHNR and CDR2 is FQNEAQ (reference sequence).

The chain links TRBV30 to TRBJ1-5; no firm D call. V lost 1 base and J lost 0, with 10 bases in between. Germline-derived CDR1 and CDR2 are GTSNPN and SVGIG (reference sequence). The CDR3 contains 15 residues. The CDR3 spells CAWSGALYSNQPQHF. For the CDR3, the DNA is TGTGCCTGGAGTGGGGCCCTATATAGCAATCAGCCCCAGCATTTT.

The chain is built from TRBV7-2 and TRBJ2-7; 11 bases are a match to TRBD2. V dropped 4 bases and J dropped 1; count of bases not matched to a gene: 3. This CDR3 is 15 amino acids long. From germline, CDR1 is SGHTA and CDR2 FQGNSA. As DNA, the CDR3 is TGTGCCAGCAGCTGGGGGACTAGCGGATCCTACGAGCAGTACTTC. It specifies CASSWGTSGSYEQYF.

This clone was counted a single time. The V gene is TRBV5-8, the J gene TRBJ2-5; the D gene could be TRBD1 or TRBD2 (5 bases each). The CDR3 spans 13 residues. V shed 6 bases and J shed 5 bases, with 14 bases lying between them. Germline V gene lookup returns CDR1 SGHTS and CDR2 YDEGEE. CDR3 bases: TGTGCCAGCAACCTGGGGCGAGGGGAGACCCAGTACTTC. Translated, it gives CASNLGRGETQYF. The complete variable domain, with remaining parts taken from reference TRBV5-8 and TRBJ2-5, reads EAGVTQSPTHLIKTRGQQATLRCSPISGHTSVYWYQQALGLGLQFLLWYDEGEERNRGNFPPRFSGRQFPNYSSELNVNALELEDSALYLCASNLGRGETQYFGPGTRLLVL.

The V gene is TRBV18, the J gene TRBJ1-4; D not resolved. CDR1 KGHSH and CDR2 LQKENI come from the germline V gene. V was shortened by 5 bases and J by 0 bases, with 10 bases between the two germline ends. This CDR3 is 15 amino acids long. Here the CDR3 DNA reads TGTGCCAGCTCAACCACGGCAGCAACTAATGAAAAACTGTTTTTT. Its protein product is CASSTTAATNEKLFF.

The chain recombines TRBV6-6 with TRBJ2-2; D may be TRBD2 (5 bases). The CDR3 is 12 residues long. CDR1 is MNHNY and CDR2 is SVGAGI in the germline V gene (reference sequence). V gave up 6 bases and J gave up 6 bases, with 8 bases separating them. The CDR3 loop is CASRTTAGELFF. CDR3 DNA: TGTGCCAGCAGGACTACCGCCGGGGAGCTGTTTTTT.

V gene TRBV30 combines with J gene TRBJ2-1; 13 bases line up with TRBD2. The CDR3 contains 13 residues. With V trimmed by 5 bases and J by 7 bases, 2 bases remained unmatched. Germline V CDR1 and CDR2: GTSNPN, SVGIG (reference sequence). The CDR3: CAWGGLAGNEQFF. CDR3 DNA: TGTGCCTGGGGGGGACTAGCGGGAAATGAGCAGTTCTTC.

The rearrangement joins TRBV2 to TRBJ2-1, with D perhaps matching TRBD2 (6 bases). Trimming pared 1 base from V and 1 base from J, leaving 11 bases between. The CDR3 is 16 residues long. CDR1 SNHLY and CDR2 FYNNEI come from the germline V gene. CDR3: CASSEDGAGSYNEQFF. CDR3 bases: TGTGCCAGCAGTGAAGACGGAGCGGGTTCCTACAATGAGCAGTTCTTC. The full variable domain, in which reference TRBV2 and TRBJ2-1 provide the parts outside the CDR3, is EPEVTQTPSHQVTQMGQEVILRCVPISNHLYFYWYRQILGQKVEFLVSFYNNEISEKSEIFDDQFSVERPDGSNFTLKIRSTKLEDSAMYFCASSEDGAGSYNEQFFGPGTRLTVL.

This clone came up once. J is TRBJ2-1 and V is TRBV6-1; 8 nucleotides match TRBD2. The V and J ends lost 2 bases and 3 bases, in that order; junction bases with no gene match: 12. CDR3 length equals 18 residues. Germline CDR1 is MNHNS and CDR2 is SASEGT. The CDR3 DNA reads TGTGCCAGCAGTGAAAGGGGTACTAGCGGAGGTATCTACAATGAGCAGTTCTTC. This sequence encodes CASSERGTSGGIYNEQFF.

This clone was counted once. The CDR3 protein is CASSEGGSGGSTDTQYF. CDR3 DNA sequence: TGTGCCAGCAGTGAAGGGGGCAGCGGGGGGTCCACAGATACGCAGTATTTT. V usage is TRBV25-1 and J usage is TRBJ2-3, with 9 bases lining up with TRBD2. The CDR3 totals 17 residues. Germline V CDR1 and CDR2: MGHDK, SYGVNS. The V gene end was trimmed by 2 bases and the J gene end by 2 bases; junction bases not matched to a gene: 8. Filled out from reference TRBV25-1 and TRBJ2-3, the complete variable domain reads EADIYQTPRYLVIGTGKKITLECSQTMGHDKMYWYQQDPGMELHLIHYSYGVNSTEKGDLSSESTVSRIRTEHFPLTLESARPSHTSQYLCASSEGGSGGSTDTQYFGPGTRLTVL.

V is TRBV7-3 and J is TRBJ2-3; maybe TRBD1 (5 bases). Germline loops: CDR1 SGHTA, CDR2 FQGTGA. The CDR3 covers 14 residues. V lost 3 bases to trimming and J lost 0 bases, with 7 bases between them. The CDR3 region has the DNA TGTGCCAGCAGCTTCAGGGCTAGCACAGATACGCAGTATTTT. Residues: CASSFRASTDTQYF.

V gene TRBV2 combines with J gene TRBJ1-6, with D perhaps TRBD1 (6 bases). This CDR3 spans 15 amino acids. Trimming stripped 6 bases from V and 7 bases from J, with 16 bases between. Germline V gene sequence: CDR1 SNHLY, CDR2 FYNNEI. The CDR3 sequence: CASRVLDSNNSPLHF. In DNA, the CDR3 is TGTGCCAGCAGGGTTTTGGACAGTAACAATTCACCCCTCCACTTT.

V and J are TRBV6-1 and TRBJ2-3; TRBD2 might be the D (7 bases). Trimming cost V 4 bases and J 10 bases, with 12 bases left between them. In germline, CDR1 is MNHNS, CDR2 SASEGT. This CDR3 region has 12 residues. The CDR3 spells CASSGGGWAQYF. The CDR3 region has the DNA TGTGCCAGCAGTGGGGGGGGCTGGGCGCAGTATTTT.

The V gene is TRBV2, the J gene TRBJ1-1; the D gene is possibly TRBD1 (5 bases). Germline V gives CDR1 SNHLY, CDR2 FYNNEI. CDR3 length: 14 residues. The V end was cut by 4 bases, the J end by 6 bases, with 15 bases between. The CDR3 DNA reads TGTGCCAGCAGTGTTCTTGTGGGGGGGGCTGAAGCTTTCTTT. This sequence encodes CASSVLVGGAEAFF.

The chain carries TRBV5-1 and TRBJ1-1; tentatively, D is TRBD1 (6 bases). With 2 bases removed from V and 0 bases from J, the gap between germline ends came to 8 bases. This CDR3 spans 14 amino acids. Germline CDR1 and CDR2: SGHRS and YFSETQ. CDR3 residues: CASSFGGLNTEAFF. The CDR3 coding sequence is TGCGCCAGCAGCTTTGGGGGCCTGAACACTGAAGCTTTCTTT.

V and J are TRBV4-3 and TRBJ1-5, with unresolved D. CDR3 size: 13 residues. CDR1 and CDR2 (germline): LGHNA, YSLEER. Trimming took off 3 bases at V and 4 bases at J, with 7 bases between the two ends. In DNA, the CDR3 is TGCGCCAGCAGCCAGAGTCGGAATCAGCCCCAGCATTTT. Translation: CASSQSRNQPQHF.

This chain links TRBV5-1 with TRBJ2-7, with D perhaps assigned TRBD1 or TRBD2 (7 bases each). The CDR3 sequence is 13 residues long. The germline V gene encodes CDR1 SGHRS and CDR2 YFSETQ. V dropped 5 bases and J dropped 4 bases, with 13 bases sitting between them. The CDR3 DNA reads as TGCGCCAGCAGGGTCCAGGGGGGGTACGAGCAGTACTTC. This encodes CASRVQGGYEQYF.

The chain employs TRBV30 and TRBJ2-3; TRBD2 might be the D (6 bases). Deletions cut 3 bases from V and 6 bases from J, with 19 bases between. Germline assignment: CDR1 GTSNPN and CDR2 SVGIG (reference sequence). The CDR3 loop spans 15 amino acids. The CDR3, as DNA: TGTGCCTGGAGCGGGGGTCGCACAAGTTTGGATACGCAGTATTTT. It yields the protein CAWSGGRTSLDTQYF.

V and J are TRBV7-3 and TRBJ2-3; D might be TRBD1 or TRBD2, each matching 6 bases. The CDR3 is 16 residues long. The V end was cut by 5 bases, the J end by 1 base, with 16 bases between. CDR1 and CDR2 (germline): SGHTA, FQGTGA. The CDR3 DNA follows: TGTGCCAGCAGCCCCTCGCTTAGGGGGGGCACAGATACGCAGTATTTT. Translating it yields CASSPSLRGGTDTQYF.

V is TRBV5-5 and J is TRBJ1-5; TRBD1 is a possible D gene (5 bases). Germline-derived CDR1 and CDR2 are SGHKS and YYEKEE (reference sequence). The ends were cut back, 2 bases at V and 4 bases at J, with 13 bases in the middle. The length of the CDR3 is 15 residues. The CDR3 DNA is TGTGCCAGCAGCTTTTCTTGGGGGGAAAATCAGCCCCAGCATTTT. Its translation: CASSFSWGENQPQHF.

The chain combines TRBV5-1 with TRBJ2-1; either TRBD1 or TRBD2 may fit D (6 bases each). Germline V lookup: CDR1 SGHRS, CDR2 YFSETQ. The CDR3 runs 16 residues. Trimming shortened V by 1 base and J by 0 bases, and 11 bases separated the two germline ends. The CDR3 loop is CASSLFGGLSYNEQFF. As DNA, the CDR3 is TGCGCCAGCAGCTTGTTCGGGGGCCTCTCCTACAATGAGCAGTTCTTC.

The V call is TRBV20-1, the J call TRBJ2-3; TRBD2 aligns across 7 bases. In germline, CDR1 is DFQATT, CDR2 SNEGSKA (reference sequence). CDR3 length: 11 residues. The CDR3 here is CSGGKADTQYF. CDR3 coding DNA: TGCAGCGGGGGGAAGGCAGATACGCAGTATTTT.